Listed here is a single TCR beta chain. This record belongs to a study of blood T cell repertoires in COVID-19. About the research overall: COVID-19 samples collected from the United States, Italy and Spain covered acute and convalescent phases.

Between the trimmed V and J ends, which lost 9 bases and 10 bases, there was a span of 7 bases. Germline V gene sequence: CDR1 ENHRY, CDR2 SYGVKD. The CDR3 length is 10 residues. Method: immunoSEQ multiplex PCR; TCRdb's copy keeps in-frame clones and lacks some. The table shows roughly 220,000 clones, with less than 90% occurring only once. Sequencing was carried out using PBMCs or T cells enriched from blood (not recorded which). This chain joins TRBV10-3 and TRBJ1-6, with D maybe TRBD1 (5 bases). This TCR was sampled from a woman aged 25-40 years who had recovered from COVID-19. The CDR3 DNA reads as TGTGCCATAGGGGAATCACCCCTCCACTTT. This gives the protein CAIGESPLHF.